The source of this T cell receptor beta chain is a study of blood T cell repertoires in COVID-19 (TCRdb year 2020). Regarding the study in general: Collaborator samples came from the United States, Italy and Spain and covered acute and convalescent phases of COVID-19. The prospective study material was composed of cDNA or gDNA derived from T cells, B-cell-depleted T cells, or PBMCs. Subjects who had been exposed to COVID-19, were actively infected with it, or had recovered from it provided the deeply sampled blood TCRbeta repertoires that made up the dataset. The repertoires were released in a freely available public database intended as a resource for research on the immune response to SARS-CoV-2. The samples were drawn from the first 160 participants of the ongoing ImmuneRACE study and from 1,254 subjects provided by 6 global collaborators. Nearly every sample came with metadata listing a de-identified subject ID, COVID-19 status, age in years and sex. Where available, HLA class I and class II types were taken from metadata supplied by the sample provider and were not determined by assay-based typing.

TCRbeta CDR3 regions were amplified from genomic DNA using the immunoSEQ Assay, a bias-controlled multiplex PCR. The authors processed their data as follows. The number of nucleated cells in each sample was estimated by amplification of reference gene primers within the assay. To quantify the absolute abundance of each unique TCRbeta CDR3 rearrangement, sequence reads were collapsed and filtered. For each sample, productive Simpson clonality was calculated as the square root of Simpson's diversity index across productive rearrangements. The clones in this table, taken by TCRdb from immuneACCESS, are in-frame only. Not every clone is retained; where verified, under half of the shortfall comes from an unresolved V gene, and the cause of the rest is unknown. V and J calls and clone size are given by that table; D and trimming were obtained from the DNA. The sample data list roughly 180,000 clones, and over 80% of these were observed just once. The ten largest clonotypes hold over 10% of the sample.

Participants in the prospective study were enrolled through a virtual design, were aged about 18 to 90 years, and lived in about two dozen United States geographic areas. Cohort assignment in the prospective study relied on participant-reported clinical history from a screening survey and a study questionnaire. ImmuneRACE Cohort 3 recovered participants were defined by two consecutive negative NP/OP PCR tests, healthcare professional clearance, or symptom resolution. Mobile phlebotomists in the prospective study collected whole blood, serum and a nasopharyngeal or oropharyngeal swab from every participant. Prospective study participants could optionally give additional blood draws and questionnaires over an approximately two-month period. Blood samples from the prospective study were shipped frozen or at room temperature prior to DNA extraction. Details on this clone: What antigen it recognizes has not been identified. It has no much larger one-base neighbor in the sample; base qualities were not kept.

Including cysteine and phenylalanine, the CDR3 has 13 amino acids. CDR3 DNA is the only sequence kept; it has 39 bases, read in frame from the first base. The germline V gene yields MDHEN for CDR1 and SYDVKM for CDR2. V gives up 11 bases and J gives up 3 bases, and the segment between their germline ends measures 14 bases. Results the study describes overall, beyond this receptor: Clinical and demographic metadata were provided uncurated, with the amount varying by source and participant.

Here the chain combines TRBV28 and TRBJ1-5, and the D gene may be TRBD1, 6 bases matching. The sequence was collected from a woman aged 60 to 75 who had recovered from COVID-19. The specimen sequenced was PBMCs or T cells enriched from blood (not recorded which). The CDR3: CAAKGQHNQPQHF. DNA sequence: TGTGCCGCAAAAGGACAGCACAATCAGCCCCAGCATTTT.